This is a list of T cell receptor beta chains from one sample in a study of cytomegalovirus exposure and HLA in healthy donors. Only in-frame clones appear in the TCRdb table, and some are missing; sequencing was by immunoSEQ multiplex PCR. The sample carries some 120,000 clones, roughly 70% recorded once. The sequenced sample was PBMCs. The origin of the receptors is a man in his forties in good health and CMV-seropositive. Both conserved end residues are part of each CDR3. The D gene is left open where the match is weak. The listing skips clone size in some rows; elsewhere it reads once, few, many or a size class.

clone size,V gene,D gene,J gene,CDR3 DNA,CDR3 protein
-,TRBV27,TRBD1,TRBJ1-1,TGTGCCAGCAGACGGGGACAGGGGAGCATCTCGAACACTGAAGCTTTCTTT,CASRRGQGSISNTEAFF
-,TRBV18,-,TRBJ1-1,TGTGCCAGCTCATTACAGGTGGACACTGAAGCTTTCTTT,CASSLQVDTEAFF
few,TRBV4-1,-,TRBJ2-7,TGCGCCAGCAGCCAAGTTCCGGGGGACTACGAGCAGTACTTC,CASSQVPGDYEQYF
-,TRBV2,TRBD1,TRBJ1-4,TGTGCCAGCAGTCGACAGGGGTCGGGTAATGAAAAACTGTTTTTT,CASSRQGSGNEKLFF
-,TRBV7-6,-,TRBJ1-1,TGTGCCAGCAGCTTGCAAGTTATCAGGACAGCCGCCGTCACTGAAGCTTTCTTT,CASSLQVIRTAAVTEAFF
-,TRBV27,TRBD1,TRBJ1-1,TGTGCCAGCAGTGGGACAGGGGGCAGGAACACTGAAGCTTTCTTT,CASSGTGGRNTEAFF
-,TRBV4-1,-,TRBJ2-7,TGCGCCAGCAGCCAAGACGGTCCCGGGACAAGCTACGAGCAGTACTTC,CASSQDGPGTSYEQYF
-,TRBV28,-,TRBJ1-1,TGTGCCAGCAGCGAACAATGGGGGGTAGGAATTAGGACTGAAGCTTTCTTT,CASSEQWGVGIRTEAFF
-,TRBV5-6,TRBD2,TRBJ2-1,TGTGCCAGCAGCTTGACTAGCGGGGCCTACAATGAGCAGTTCTTC,CASSLTSGAYNEQFF
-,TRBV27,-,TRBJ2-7,TGTGCCAGCAGTTTCGACAGATCCTACGAGCAGTACTTC,CASSFDRSYEQYF
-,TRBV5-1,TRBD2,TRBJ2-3,TGCGCCAGCAGCCGGACTAGCGGACCCACAGATACGCAGTATTTT,CASSRTSGPTDTQYF
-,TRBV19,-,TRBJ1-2,TGTGCCAGTAGGAGGGGGGGCTACTATGGCTACACCTTC,CASRRGGYYGYTF
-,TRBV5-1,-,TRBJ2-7,TGCGCCAGCAGCTTGGTAGAGGGAAGTCTTATCCACGAGCAGTACTTC,CASSLVEGSLIHEQYF
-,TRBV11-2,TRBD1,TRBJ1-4,TGTGCCAGCAGCATTCTCCGGGACAGAGGAGGTAATCGGAGTGAAAAACTGTTTTTT,CASSILRDRGGNRSEKLFF
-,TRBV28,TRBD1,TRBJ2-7,TGTGCCAGCAGTTCATACTCCAGGGGGTATACCTACGAGCAGTACTTC,CASSSYSRGYTYEQYF
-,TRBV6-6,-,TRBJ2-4,TGTGCCAGCAGTTATTCCAGCGGAATTCAGTACTTC,CASSYSSGIQYF
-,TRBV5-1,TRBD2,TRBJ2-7,TGCGCCAGCAGCCGAGGGGGGGGACTAGCGGGGATGAGCTCCTACGAGCAGTACTTC,CASSRGGGLAGMSSYEQYF
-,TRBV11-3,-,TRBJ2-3,TGTGCCAGCAGCTTAGGAACAGGGCCTGCCTTGGATACGCAGTATTTT,CASSLGTGPALDTQYF
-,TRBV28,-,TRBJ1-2,TGTGCCAGCAGTCTTAGACAGGTGGCTAACTATGGCTACACCTTC,CASSLRQVANYGYTF
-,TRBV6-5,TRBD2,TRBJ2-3,TGTGCCAGCAGTCCGGGACTAGCGGGAGATGATACGCAGTATTTT,CASSPGLAGDDTQYF
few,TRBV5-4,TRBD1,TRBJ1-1,TGTGCCAGCAGCCCGTCGGGGGACAGCACTGAAGCTTTCTTT,CASSPSGDSTEAFF
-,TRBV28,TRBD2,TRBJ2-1,TGTGCCAGCAGCAATAACTTCGGGAGGGCGGGGAATGAGCAGTTCTTC,CASSNNFGRAGNEQFF
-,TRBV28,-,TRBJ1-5,TGTGCCACCGAAGGGGGCAATCAGCCCCAGCATTTT,CATEGGNQPQHF
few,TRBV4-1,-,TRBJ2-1,TGCGCCAGCAGCCTGGGCCAGCGGAGGGGGCAGTTCTTC,CASSLGQRRGQFF
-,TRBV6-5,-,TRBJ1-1,TGTGCCAGCAGCCGCGACAGATCTAGTACAATGGCTTTCTTT,CASSRDRSSTMAFF
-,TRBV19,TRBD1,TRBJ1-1,TGTGCCAGTAGTGCTCGGGACAGTTCGAACACTGAAGCTTTCTTT,CASSARDSSNTEAFF
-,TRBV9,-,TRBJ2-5,TGTGCCAGCAGCGTGCAGGGACAAGAGACCCAGTACTTC,CASSVQGQETQYF
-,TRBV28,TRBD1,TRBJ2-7,TGTGCCAGCCGTCCGGGACAGGGGAACTACGAGCAGTACTTC,CASRPGQGNYEQYF
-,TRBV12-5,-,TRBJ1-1,TGTGCTAGTGGTTTTCGCCTTTCTACGGGGATTGAAGCTTTCTTT,CASGFRLSTGIEAFF
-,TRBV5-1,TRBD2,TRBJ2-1,TGCGCCAGCAGCTTGGCGGGCGGGAGAGCATCCTACAATGAGCAGTTCTTC,CASSLAGGRASYNEQFF
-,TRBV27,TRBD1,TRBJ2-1,TGTGCCAGCAGTTTAGAAGGGACAGGGACCGCAAGCTCCTACAATGAGCAGTTCTTC,CASSLEGTGTASSYNEQFF
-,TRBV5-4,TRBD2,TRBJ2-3,TGTGCCAGCAGCGTCCTCTCTAGCGGGATGGTTGCAGATACGCAGTATTTT,CASSVLSSGMVADTQYF
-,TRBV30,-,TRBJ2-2,TGTGCCTGGAGGACCGGAGTAGATAGGCCGAACACCGGGGAGCTGTTTTTT,CAWRTGVDRPNTGELFF
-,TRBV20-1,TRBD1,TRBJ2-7,TGCAGTCCCCGGGACAGGGACGAGCAGTACTTC,CSPRDRDEQYF
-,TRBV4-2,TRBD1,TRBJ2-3,TGTGCCAGCAGCCAAGTGGCAGGGGGTTACACAGATACGCAGTATTTT,CASSQVAGGYTDTQYF
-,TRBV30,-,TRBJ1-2,TGTGCCTCGATGGGGGCTGGCTATGGCTACACCTTC,CASMGAGYGYTF
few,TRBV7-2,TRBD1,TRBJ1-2,TGTGCCAGCAGTCTCGGGACAGGGGAATACGGCTATGGCTACACCTTC,CASSLGTGEYGYGYTF
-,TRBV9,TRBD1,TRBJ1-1,TGTGCCAGCAACCTAGGGGACAGTGAAGCTTTCTTT,CASNLGDSEAFF
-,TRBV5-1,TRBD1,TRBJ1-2,TGCGCCAGCAGCCCCCAGACAGGGGGCTACCTCTATGGCTACACCTTC,CASSPQTGGYLYGYTF
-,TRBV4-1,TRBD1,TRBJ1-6,TGCGCCAGCAGCCAAGATTCGACAGGGGGAAATTCACCCCTCCACTTT,CASSQDSTGGNSPLHF
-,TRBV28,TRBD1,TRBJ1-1,TGTGCCAGCAGGAGTGGGACAGAGAACACTGAAGCTTTCTTT,CASRSGTENTEAFF
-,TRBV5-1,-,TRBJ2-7,TGCGCCAGCAGCTTGGACAGTACCTACGAGCAGTACTTC,CASSLDSTYEQYF
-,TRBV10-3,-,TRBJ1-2,TGTGCCATCGGGCTGGACTATGGCTACACCTTC,CAIGLDYGYTF
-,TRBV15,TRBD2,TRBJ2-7,TGTGCCACCAGCAGAGATTTGGGGGAGGGAGGAGACGAGCAGTACTTC,CATSRDLGEGGDEQYF
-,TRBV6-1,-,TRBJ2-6,TGTGCCAGCAGTGACTGGACAGTCCTCTCTGGGGCCAACGTCCTGACTTTC,CASSDWTVLSGANVLTF
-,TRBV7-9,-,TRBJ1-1,TGTTCCAGCAGCCTCCTGACGGGCACTGAAGCTTTCTTT,CSSSLLTGTEAFF
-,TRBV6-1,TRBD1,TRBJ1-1,TGTGCCAGCAGAGGCAGGGGGTCGGGCACTGAAGCTTTCTTT,CASRGRGSGTEAFF
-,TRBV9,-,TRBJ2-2,TGTGCCAGCAGCGGCCAGGGGCCCACCGGGGAGCTGTTTTTT,CASSGQGPTGELFF
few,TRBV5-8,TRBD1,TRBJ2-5,TGTGCCAGCAGCTTAGGGACAGGGGTTCAAGAGACCCAGTACTTC,CASSLGTGVQETQYF
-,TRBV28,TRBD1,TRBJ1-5,TGTGCCAGCAGTATTCAGGACAGGCGGAGCAATCAGCCCCAGCATTTT,CASSIQDRRSNQPQHF
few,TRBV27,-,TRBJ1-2,TGTGCCAGCAGTTTTCAGGGGAGTAATTATGGCTACACCTTC,CASSFQGSNYGYTF
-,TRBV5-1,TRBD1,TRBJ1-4,TGCGCCAGCAGCTCCCAACAGGGGGCGGAAGAAAAACTGTTTTTT,CASSSQQGAEEKLFF
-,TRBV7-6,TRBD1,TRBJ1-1,TGTGCCAGCAGCCCCGGGACAGGGGGCACTGAAGCTTTCTTT,CASSPGTGGTEAFF
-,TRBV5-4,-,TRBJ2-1,TGTGCCAGCAGGAATACATACAATGAGCAGTTCTTC,CASRNTYNEQFF
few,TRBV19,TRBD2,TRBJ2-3,TGTGCCAGTAGTATAGGAGCGGGACTTCTCACAGATACGCAGTATTTT,CASSIGAGLLTDTQYF
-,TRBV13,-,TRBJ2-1,TGTGCCAGCAGCTTACAGGGCAATGAGCAGTTCTTC,CASSLQGNEQFF